Each of the 2 T cell receptor beta chains below was sequenced from the same sample in a study of cytomegalovirus exposure and HLA in healthy donors. PCR was performed using 60 Vbeta and 13 Jbeta primers. The assay was immunoSEQ multiplex PCR, and TCRdb's table has in-frame clones only and misses some. The table has some 200,000 clones, around 80% seen once; the top ten hold about 2.3%. The material sequenced was PBMCs. Source of these receptors: a woman aged 25 to 39 in good health and CMV-seronegative.

This clone occurred once. The CDR3 region is CASREPQGADTEAFF. CDR3 coding DNA: TGTGCCAGCAGGGAACCACAGGGGGCGGACACTGAAGCTTTCTTT. This rearrangement joins TRBV9 to TRBJ1-1; 9 bases fit TRBD1. This CDR3 contains 15 residues. V dropped 5 bases and J dropped 3; count of bases not matched to a gene: 8. Germline-derived CDR1 and CDR2 are SGDLS and YYNGEE.

The V gene is TRBV28, the J gene TRBJ2-1, with 9 bases fitting TRBD2. Germline values: CDR1 MDHEN, CDR2 SYDVKM. Germline trimming cut 8 bases from V and 1 base from J; bases unmatched to any gene: 12. The CDR3 spans 17 residues. CDR3 nucleotides: TGTGCCAGCCCCCCTGGCGGGAGGGCCGGATCCTACAATGAGCAGTTCTTC. Translated, it gives CASPPGGRAGSYNEQFF.